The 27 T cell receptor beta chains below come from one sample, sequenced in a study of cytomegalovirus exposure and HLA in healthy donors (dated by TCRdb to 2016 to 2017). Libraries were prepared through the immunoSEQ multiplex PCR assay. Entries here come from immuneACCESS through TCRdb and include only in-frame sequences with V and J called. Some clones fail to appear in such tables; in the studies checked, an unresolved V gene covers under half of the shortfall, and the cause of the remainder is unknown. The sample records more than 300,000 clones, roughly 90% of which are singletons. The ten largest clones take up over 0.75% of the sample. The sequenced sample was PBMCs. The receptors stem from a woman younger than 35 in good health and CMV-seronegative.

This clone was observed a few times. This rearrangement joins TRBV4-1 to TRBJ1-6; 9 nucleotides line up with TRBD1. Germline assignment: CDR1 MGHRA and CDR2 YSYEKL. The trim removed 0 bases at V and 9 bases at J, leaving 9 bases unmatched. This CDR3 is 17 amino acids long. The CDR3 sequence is CASSQETGTGHGSPLHF. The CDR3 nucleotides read TGCGCCAGCAGCCAAGAAACCGGGACAGGGCATGGTTCACCCCTCCACTTT.

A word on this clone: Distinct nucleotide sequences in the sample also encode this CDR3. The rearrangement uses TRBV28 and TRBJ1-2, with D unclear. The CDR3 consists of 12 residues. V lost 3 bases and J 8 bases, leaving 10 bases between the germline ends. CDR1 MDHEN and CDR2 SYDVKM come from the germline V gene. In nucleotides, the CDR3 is TGTGCCAGCAGTTTGTTGCGGTACGGCTACACCTTC. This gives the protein CASSLLRYGYTF.

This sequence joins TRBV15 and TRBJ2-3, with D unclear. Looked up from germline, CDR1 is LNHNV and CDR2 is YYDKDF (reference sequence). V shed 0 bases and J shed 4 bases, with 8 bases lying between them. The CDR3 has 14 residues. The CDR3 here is CATSRDRPADTQYF. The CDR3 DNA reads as TGTGCCACCAGCAGAGATCGCCCGGCAGATACGCAGTATTTT.

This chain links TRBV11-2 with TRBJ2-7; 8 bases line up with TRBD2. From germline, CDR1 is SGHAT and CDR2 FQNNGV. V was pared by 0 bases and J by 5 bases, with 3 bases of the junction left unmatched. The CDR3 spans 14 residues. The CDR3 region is CASSLERGAHEQYF. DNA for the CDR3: TGTGCCAGCAGCTTAGAGCGGGGGGCCCACGAGCAGTACTTC.

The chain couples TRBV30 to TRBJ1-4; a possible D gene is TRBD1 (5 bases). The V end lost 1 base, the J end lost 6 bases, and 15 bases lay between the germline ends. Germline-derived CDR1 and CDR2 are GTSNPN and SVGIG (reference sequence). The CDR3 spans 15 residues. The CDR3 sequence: CAWSGPRDFYEKLFF. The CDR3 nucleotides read TGTGCCTGGAGTGGCCCCCGGGACTTCTATGAAAAACTGTTTTTT. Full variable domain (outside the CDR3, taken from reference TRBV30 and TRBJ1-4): SQTIHQWPATLVQPVGSPLSLECTVEGTSNPNLYWYRQAAGRGLQLLFYSVGIGQISSEVPQNLSASRPQDRQFILSSKKLLLSDSGFYLCAWSGPRDFYEKLFFGSGTQLSVL.

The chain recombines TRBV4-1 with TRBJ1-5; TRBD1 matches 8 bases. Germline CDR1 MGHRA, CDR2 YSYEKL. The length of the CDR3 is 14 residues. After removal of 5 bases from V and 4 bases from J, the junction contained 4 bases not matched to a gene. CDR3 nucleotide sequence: TGCGCCAGCAGCTCGCGGACAGGGAATCAGCCCCAGCATTTT. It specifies CASSSRTGNQPQHF.

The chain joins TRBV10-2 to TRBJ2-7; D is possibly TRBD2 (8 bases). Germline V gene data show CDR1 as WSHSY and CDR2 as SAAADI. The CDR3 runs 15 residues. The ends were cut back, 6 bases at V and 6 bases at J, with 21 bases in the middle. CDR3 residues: CASSSGGGQIREQYF. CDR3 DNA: TGCGCCAGCAGCTCCGGGGGGGGACAGATCCGCGAGCAGTACTTC.

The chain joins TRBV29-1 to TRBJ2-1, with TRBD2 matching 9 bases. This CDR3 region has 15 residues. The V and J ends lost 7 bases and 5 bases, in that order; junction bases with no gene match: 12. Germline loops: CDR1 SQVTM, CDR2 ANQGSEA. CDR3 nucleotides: TGCAGCGCGGGACTAGCCGACCGTGCGGACAATGAGCAGTTCTTC. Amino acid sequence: CSAGLADRADNEQFF.

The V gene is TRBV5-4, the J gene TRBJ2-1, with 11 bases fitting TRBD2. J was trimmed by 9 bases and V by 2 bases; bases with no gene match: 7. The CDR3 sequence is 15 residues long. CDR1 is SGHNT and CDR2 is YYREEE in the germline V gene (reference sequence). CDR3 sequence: CASSFGTSGSTEQFF. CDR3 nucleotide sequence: TGTGCCAGCAGCTTTGGAACTAGCGGGAGTACTGAGCAGTTCTTC.

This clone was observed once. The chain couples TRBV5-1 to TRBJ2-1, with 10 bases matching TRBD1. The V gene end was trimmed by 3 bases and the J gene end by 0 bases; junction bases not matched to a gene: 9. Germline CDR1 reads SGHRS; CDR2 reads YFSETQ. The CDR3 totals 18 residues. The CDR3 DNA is TGCGCCAGCAGCTCGACAGGGGGCGATAGGAGCTCCTACAATGAGCAGTTCTTC. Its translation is CASSSTGGDRSSYNEQFF.

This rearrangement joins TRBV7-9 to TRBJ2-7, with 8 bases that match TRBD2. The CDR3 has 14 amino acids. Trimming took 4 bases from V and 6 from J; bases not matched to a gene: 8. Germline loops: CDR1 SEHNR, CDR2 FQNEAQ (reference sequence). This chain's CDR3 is CASSSLSGRSEQYF. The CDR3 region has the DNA TGTGCCAGCAGCTCACTAAGCGGGAGAAGCGAGCAGTACTTC.

CDR3 residues: CASSQSDSRALFF. CDR3 DNA sequence: TGCGCCAGCAGCCAATCAGACAGCCGGGCCCTGTTTTTT. The chain is built from TRBV4-1 and TRBJ1-4; possibly TRBD1 for D (5 bases). The germline V gene encodes CDR1 MGHRA and CDR2 YSYEKL. The CDR3 consists of 13 residues. V lost 2 bases and J lost 14, with 15 bases in between.

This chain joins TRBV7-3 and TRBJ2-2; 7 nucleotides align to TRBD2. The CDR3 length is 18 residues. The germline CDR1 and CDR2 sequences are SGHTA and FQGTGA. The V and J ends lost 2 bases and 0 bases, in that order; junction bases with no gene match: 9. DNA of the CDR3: TGTGCCAGCAGCTTATCGGGCGGGAGAGCCGCGAACACCGGGGAGCTGTTTTTT. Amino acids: CASSLSGGRAANTGELFF.

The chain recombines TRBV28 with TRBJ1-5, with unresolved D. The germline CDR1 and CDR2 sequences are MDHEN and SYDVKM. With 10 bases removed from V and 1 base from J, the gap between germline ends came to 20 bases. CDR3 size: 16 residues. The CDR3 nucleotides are TGTGCCACCCTTGGCGGGGTCCCTATGAGCAATCAGCCCCAGCATTTT. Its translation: CATLGGVPMSNQPQHF.

Here the CDR3 reads CAITQGVSYEQYF. CDR3 bases: TGTGCCATCACGCAGGGGGTATCCTACGAGCAGTACTTC. This chain links TRBV10-3 with TRBJ2-7, with 7 bases fitting TRBD1. Trimming took 7 bases from V and 1 from J; bases not matched to a gene: 4. The CDR3 contains 13 residues. CDR1 is ENHRY and CDR2 is SYGVKD in the germline V gene.

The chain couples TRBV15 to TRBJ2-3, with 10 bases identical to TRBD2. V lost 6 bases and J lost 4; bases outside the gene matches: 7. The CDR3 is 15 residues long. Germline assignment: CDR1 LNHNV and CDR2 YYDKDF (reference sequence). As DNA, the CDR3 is TGTGCCACCAGTCCTAGCGGGAGAGCCCCAGATACGCAGTATTTT. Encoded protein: CATSPSGRAPDTQYF.

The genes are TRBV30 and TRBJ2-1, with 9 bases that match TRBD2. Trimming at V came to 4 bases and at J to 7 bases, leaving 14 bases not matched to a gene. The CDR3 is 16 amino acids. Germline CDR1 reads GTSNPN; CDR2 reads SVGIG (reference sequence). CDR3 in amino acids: CAWIGGPSGTGNEQFF. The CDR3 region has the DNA TGTGCCTGGATAGGGGGGCCTAGCGGGACGGGGAATGAGCAGTTCTTC.

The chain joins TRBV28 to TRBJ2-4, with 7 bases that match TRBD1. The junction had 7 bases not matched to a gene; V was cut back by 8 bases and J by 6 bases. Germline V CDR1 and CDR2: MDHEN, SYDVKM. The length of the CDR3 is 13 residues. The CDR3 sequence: CASAPSGGNIQYF. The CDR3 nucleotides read TGTGCCAGCGCCCCCTCAGGGGGAAACATTCAGTACTTC.

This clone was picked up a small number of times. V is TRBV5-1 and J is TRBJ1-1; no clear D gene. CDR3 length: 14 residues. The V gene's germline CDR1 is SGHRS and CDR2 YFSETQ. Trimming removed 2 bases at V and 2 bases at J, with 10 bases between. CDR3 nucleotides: TGCGCCAGCAGCTTAAACAGCCCCAACACTGAAGCTTTCTTT. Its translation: CASSLNSPNTEAFF.

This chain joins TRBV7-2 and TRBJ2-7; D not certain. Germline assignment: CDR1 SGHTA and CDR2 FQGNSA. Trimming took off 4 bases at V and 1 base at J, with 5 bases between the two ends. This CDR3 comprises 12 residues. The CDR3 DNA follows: TGTGCCAGCAGCTCACTATCCTACGAGCAGTACTTC. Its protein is CASSSLSYEQYF. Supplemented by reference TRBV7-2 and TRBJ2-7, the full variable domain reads GAGVSQSPSNKVTEKGKDVELRCDPISGHTALYWYRQSLGQGLEFLIYFQGNSAPDKSGLPSDRFSAERTGGSVSTLTIQRTQQEDSAVYLCASSSLSYEQYFGPGTRLTVT.

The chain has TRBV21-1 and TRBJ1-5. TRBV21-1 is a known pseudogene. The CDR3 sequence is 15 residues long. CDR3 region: CASSNRDRAPRPQHF. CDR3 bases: TGTGCCAGCAGCAATCGGGATAGGGCCCCCCGGCCCCAGCATTTT.

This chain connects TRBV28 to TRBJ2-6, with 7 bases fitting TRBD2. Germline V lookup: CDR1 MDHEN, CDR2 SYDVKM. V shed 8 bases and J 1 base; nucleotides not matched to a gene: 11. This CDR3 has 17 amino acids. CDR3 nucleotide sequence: TGTGCCAGCCTTAAAGGGTGGGGAGGGTCTGGGGCCAACGTCCTGACTTTC. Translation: CASLKGWGGSGANVLTF. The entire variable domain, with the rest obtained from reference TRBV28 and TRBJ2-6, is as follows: DVKVTQSSRYLVKRTGEKVFLECVQDMDHENMFWYRQDPGLGLRLIYFSYDVKMKEKGDIPEGYSVSREKKERFSLILESASTNQTSMYLCASLKGWGGSGANVLTFGAGSRLTVL.

CDR3 region: CASSSQENTEAFF. CDR3 DNA: TGTGCCAGCAGTTCGCAGGAGAACACTGAAGCTTTCTTT. The chain joins TRBV6-1 to TRBJ1-1; D not resolved. The V gene lost 5 bases and the J gene lost 1 base, with 8 bases spanning the gap. Per germline, CDR1 MNHNS and CDR2 SASEGT. The CDR3 has 13 residues.

The CDR3 here is CASSDRTSETSYNEQFF. The CDR3 DNA reads TGTGCCAGCAGTGATCGGACTAGCGAGACCTCCTACAATGAGCAGTTCTTC. The chain links TRBV6-1 to TRBJ2-1, with 9 bases lining up with TRBD2. The trim removed 3 bases at V and 0 bases at J, leaving 6 bases unmatched. Germline CDR1 and CDR2: MNHNS and SASEGT. This CDR3 spans 17 amino acids.

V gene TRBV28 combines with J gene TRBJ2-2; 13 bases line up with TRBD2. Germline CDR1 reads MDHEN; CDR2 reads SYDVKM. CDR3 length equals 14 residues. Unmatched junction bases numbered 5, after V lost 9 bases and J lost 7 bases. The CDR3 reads CASTSGGAGGELFF. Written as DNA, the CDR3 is TGTGCCAGTACTAGCGGGGGGGCTGGCGGGGAGCTGTTTTTT.

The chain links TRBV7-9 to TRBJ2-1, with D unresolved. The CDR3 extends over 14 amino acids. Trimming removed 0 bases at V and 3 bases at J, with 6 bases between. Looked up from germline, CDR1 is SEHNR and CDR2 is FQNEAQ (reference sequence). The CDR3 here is CASSLAINYNEQFF. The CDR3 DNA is TGTGCCAGCAGCTTAGCCATCAACTACAATGAGCAGTTCTTC.

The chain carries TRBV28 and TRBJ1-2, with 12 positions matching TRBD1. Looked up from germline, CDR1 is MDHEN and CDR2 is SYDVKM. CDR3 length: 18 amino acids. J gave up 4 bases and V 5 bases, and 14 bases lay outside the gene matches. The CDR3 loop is CASSESPGQGASSYGYTF. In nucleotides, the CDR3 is TGTGCCAGCAGTGAATCCCCGGGACAGGGGGCAAGTAGCTATGGCTACACCTTC.